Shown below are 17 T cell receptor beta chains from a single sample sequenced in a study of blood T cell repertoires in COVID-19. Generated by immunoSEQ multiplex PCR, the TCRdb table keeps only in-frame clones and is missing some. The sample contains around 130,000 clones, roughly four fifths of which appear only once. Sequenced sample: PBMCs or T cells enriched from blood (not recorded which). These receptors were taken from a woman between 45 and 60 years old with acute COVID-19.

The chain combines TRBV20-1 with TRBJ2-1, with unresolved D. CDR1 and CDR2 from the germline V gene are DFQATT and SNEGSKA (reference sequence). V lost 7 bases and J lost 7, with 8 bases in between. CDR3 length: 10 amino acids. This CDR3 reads CSVFGNEQFF. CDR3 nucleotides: TGCAGTGTCTTCGGGAATGAGCAGTTCTTC.

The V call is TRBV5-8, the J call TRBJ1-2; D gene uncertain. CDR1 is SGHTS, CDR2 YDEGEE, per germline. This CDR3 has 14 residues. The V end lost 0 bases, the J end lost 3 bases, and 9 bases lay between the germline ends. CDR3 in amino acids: CASSLGSDYYGYTF. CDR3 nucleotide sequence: TGTGCCAGCAGCTTGGGTTCAGACTACTATGGCTACACCTTC.

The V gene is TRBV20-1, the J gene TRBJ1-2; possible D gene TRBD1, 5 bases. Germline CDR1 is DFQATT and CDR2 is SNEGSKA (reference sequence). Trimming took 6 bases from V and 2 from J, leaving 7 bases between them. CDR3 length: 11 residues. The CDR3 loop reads CSADRNYGYTF. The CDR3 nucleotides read TGCAGTGCAGACAGAAACTATGGCTACACCTTC.

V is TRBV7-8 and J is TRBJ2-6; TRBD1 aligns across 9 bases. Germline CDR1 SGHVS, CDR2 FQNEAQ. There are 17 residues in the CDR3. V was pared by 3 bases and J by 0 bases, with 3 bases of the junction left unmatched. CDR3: CASSFRDRDSGANVLTF. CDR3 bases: TGTGCCAGCAGCTTCCGGGACAGGGACTCTGGGGCCAACGTCCTGACTTTC.

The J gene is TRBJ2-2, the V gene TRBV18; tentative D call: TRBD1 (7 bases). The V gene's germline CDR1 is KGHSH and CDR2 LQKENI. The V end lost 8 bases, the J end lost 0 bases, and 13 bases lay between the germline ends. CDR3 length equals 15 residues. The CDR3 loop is CASAQGTANTGELFF. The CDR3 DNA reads TGTGCCAGCGCACAGGGGACTGCGAACACCGGGGAGCTGTTTTTT.

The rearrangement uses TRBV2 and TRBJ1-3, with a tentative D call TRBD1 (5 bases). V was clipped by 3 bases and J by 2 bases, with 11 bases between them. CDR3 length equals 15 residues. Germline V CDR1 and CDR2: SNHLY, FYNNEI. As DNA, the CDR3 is TGTGCCAGCAGTGAGTGGAGGGGTCCTGGAAACACCATATATTTT. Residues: CASSEWRGPGNTIYF.

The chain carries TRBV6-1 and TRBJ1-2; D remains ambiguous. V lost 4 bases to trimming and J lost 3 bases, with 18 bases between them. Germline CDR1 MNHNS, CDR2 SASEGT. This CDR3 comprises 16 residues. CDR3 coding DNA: TGTGCCAGCAGTGCCCCTGCGGGGAGGAGTGACTATGGCTACACCTTC. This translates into CASSAPAGRSDYGYTF.

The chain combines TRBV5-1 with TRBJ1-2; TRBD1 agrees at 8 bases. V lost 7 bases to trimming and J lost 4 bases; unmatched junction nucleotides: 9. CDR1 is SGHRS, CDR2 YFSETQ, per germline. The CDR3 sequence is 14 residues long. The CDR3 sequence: CASRDPGQAYGYTF. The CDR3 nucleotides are TGCGCCAGCCGGGATCCGGGACAGGCCTATGGCTACACCTTC.

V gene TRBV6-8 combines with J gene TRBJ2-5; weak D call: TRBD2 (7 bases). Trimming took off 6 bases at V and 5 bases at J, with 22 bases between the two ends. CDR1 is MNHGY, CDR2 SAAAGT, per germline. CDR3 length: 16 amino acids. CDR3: CASRPLRGGTGETQYF. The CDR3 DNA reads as TGTGCCAGCAGGCCACTAAGGGGGGGGACGGGGGAGACCCAGTACTTC.

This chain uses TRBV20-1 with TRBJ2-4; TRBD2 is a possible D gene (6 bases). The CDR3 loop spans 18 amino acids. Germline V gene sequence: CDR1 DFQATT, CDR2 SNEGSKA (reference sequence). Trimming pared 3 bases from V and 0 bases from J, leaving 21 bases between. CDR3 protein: CSASEGGMRPRAKNIQYF. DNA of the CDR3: TGCAGTGCTAGTGAGGGCGGGATGCGGCCAAGAGCCAAAAACATTCAGTACTTC.

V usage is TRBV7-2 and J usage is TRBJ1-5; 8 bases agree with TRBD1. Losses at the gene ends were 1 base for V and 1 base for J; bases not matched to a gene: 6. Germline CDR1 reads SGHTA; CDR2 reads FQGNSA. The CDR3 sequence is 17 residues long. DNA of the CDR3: TGTGCCAGCAGCTTAGGGACAGGGATTATGAGCAATCAGCCCCAGCATTTT. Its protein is CASSLGTGIMSNQPQHF.

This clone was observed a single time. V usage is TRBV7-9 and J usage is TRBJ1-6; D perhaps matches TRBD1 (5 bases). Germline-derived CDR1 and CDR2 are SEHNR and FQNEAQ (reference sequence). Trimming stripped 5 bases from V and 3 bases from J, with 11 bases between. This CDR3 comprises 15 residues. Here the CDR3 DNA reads TGTGCCAGCAGCCAAACAGGAAACTATAATTCACCCCTCCACTTT. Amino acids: CASSQTGNYNSPLHF.

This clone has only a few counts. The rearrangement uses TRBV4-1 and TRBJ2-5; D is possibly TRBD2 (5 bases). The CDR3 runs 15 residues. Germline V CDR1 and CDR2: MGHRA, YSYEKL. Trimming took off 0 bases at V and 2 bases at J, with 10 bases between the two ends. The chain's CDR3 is CASSQERLLQETQYF. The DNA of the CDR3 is TGCGCCAGCAGCCAAGAGCGACTACTGCAAGAGACCCAGTACTTC.

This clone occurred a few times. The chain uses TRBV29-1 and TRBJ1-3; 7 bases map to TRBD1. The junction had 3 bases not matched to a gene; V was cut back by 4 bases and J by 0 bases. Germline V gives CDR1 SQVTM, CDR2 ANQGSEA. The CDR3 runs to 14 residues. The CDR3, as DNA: TGCAGCGTTGTGGACAGGACCTCTGGAAACACCATATATTTT. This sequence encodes CSVVDRTSGNTIYF.

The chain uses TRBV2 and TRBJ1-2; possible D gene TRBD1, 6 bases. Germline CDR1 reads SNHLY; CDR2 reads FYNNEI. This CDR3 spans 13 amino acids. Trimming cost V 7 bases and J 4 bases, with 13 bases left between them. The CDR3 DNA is TGTGCCAGCAAAACCACAGGGACCTATGGCTACACCTTC. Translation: CASKTTGTYGYTF.

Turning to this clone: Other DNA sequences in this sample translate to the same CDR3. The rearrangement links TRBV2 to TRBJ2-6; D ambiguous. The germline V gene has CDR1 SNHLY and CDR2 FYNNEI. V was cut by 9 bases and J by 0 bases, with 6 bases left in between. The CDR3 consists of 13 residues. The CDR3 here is CASTGSGANVLTF. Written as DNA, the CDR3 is TGTGCCAGTACTGGCTCTGGGGCCAACGTCCTGACTTTC.

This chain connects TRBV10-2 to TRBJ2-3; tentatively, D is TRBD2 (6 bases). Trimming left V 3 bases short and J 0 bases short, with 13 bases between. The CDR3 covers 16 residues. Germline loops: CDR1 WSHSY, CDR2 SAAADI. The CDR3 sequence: CASSDVSGPSTDTQYF. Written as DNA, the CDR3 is TGCGCCAGCAGTGACGTTAGCGGTCCTAGCACAGATACGCAGTATTTT.